This TCR beta chain was identified during a study of cytomegalovirus exposure and HLA in healthy donors. 13 Jbeta primers and 60 Vbeta primers were used for the PCR. TCRdb's copy holds only in-frame clones and misses some; the assay was immunoSEQ multiplex PCR. The table shows some 200,000 clones, with 80% occurring only once. The CDR3 contains 15 residues. V lost 11 bases and J lost 7; bases outside the gene matches: 13. The germline V gene has CDR1 SNHLY and CDR2 FYNNEI. The V and J genes are TRBV2 and TRBJ2-1; TRBD2 matches 11 bases. Sequenced material: PBMCs. This sequence originates from a boy younger than 18 in good health and CMV-seronegative. DNA for the CDR3: TGTGCCCCAGGGGACAGACTAGCGGGGAAGAATGAGCAGTTCTTC. Its translation is CAPGDRLAGKNEQFF.